This record concerns one TCR beta chain sequence. What it binds is unknown. At one of its ends the junction is not consistent with the germline gene, which may arise from a read error. An expansion of CD8+CD57+ cells by flow cytometry had been shown in patients chosen for sequencing. The diagnosis in all patients was severe acquired aplastic anemia. The record originates from a study of CD8+CD57+ T cells in acquired aplastic anemia. Overall study: Yields of DNA that came from sorted CD4+ and CD8+ cells averaged roughly 3.2 ug.

Using genomic DNA as the template, TCR beta VDJ and CDR3 profiling was carried out. One entry per CDR3 protein, called by TCRdb with MiXCR from the reads. The table lists 150,000 to 200,000 distinct CDR3 sequences, about 45% of them singletons. The germline gives CDR1 LGHNA, CDR2 YSLEER. This CDR3 is 15 amino acids long. The study, taken as a whole, reports: Patients and controls shared just under 30 CD8+ CDR3 sequences, highly expressed in patients.

Sequencing was performed on sorted CD4+, CD8+, or CD8+CD57+ T cells (not recorded which) from PBMCs. The V and J genes are TRBV4-3 and TRBJ1-1; D perhaps matches TRBD1 (5 bases). The TCR originated in a human donor with aplastic anemia. This chain's CDR3 is CARSINTGPDTEAFF. The CDR3, as DNA: TGCGCCCGCAGTATCAACACAGGACCGGACACTGAAGCTTTCTTT.